The clone carrying this T cell receptor beta chain was seen repeatedly, ten times or more. Its antigen is unknown. The V gene lost 2 bases and the J gene lost 4 bases, with 9 bases spanning the gap. The CDR3 spans 14 residues. Individual cDNA molecules were tagged with unique molecular identifiers. TCRdb re-called the 5' RACE reads with MiXCR, one entry per CDR3 protein. The data show tens of thousands of distinct CDR3 sequences, roughly 5.9% seen once. This sample was included in a study of early T cells in non-severe SARS-CoV-2 infection. About the research overall: The authors sequenced bulk RNA from unsorted whole blood, leaving chains unpaired.

Study observations and caveats: CD4 and private specificities were missed by VDJdb matching, which favored anti-spike CD8 responses.

The chain has TRBV12-3 or TRBV12-4 and TRBJ1-3; tentative D call: TRBD1 (6 bases). The TCR was taken from an adult who was a healthcare worker with PCR-confirmed SARS-CoV-2 infection or an uninfected control (not recorded which). What was sequenced was whole blood. CDR3 coding DNA: TGTGCCAGCAGTTTATCCGGGGGCGGAAACACCATATATTTT. Protein sequence: CASSLSGGGNTIYF.